The 30 T cell receptor beta chains in this list originate from one sample, sequenced in a study of T-cell reconstitution after alpha-beta-depleted transplantation in children. This sample's TCRbeta library carried unique molecular identifier barcodes. TCRdb itself ran the PCR reads through MiXCR, one entry per CDR3 protein. The sample includes approximately 980,000 distinct CDR3 sequences, around 30% of them seen just once. The sample in question was PBMCs, mostly from graft donor cells, obtained 360 days after TCRalphabeta/CD19-depleted stem cell transplant. All receptors come from a boy in the first two years of life who had a stem cell transplant for SCID, so the T cells may come from the graft donor.

This clonotype was seen a few times. The chain couples TRBV2 to TRBJ2-5; the D is unclear. Germline V gene sequence: CDR1 SNHLY, CDR2 FYNNEI. This CDR3 contains 11 residues. V was clipped by 4 bases and J by 5 bases, with 5 bases between them. CDR3 protein: CASSVWETQYF. In DNA, the CDR3 is TGTGCCAGCAGTGTTTGGGAGACCCAGTACTTC.

This clonotype came up a few times. The chain recombines TRBV10-3 with TRBJ2-1; D call uncertain. The CDR3 has 13 amino acids. Germline V CDR1 and CDR2: ENHRY, SYGVKD. With 5 bases removed from V and 10 bases from J, the gap between germline ends came to 15 bases. CDR3 nucleotides: TGTGCCATCAGTCAAATCGACGGGCGGGAGCAGTTCTTC. Its protein product is CAISQIDGREQFF.

This clonotype has a handful of counts. The chain employs TRBV10-2 and TRBJ2-2; 7 bases map to TRBD1. CDR3 length: 15 residues. J was trimmed by 0 bases and V by 7 bases; bases with no gene match: 5. The germline CDR1 and CDR2 sequences are WSHSY and SAAADI. The CDR3 DNA follows: TGCGCCAGCACCCGACAGGGAACGAACACCGGGGAGCTGTTTTTT. This codes for CASTRQGTNTGELFF.

This rearrangement joins TRBV18 to TRBJ2-4; possible D gene TRBD1, 7 bases. Germline V gene data show CDR1 as KGHSH and CDR2 as LQKENI. The length of the CDR3 is 16 residues. Trimming left V 1 base short and J 3 bases short, with 13 bases between. For the CDR3, the DNA is TGTGCCAGCTCACCACTTAATCAGGGGGGCAAAAACATTCAGTACTTC. This sequence encodes CASSPLNQGGKNIQYF.

In this sample, this clonotype turned up a few times. The CDR3 DNA is TGCGCCAGCAGTGAGACTATCCCGTTTCCCGGGGAGCTGTTTTTT. Its protein product is CASSETIPFPGELFF. This chain links TRBV5-1 with TRBJ2-2; perhaps TRBD2 as D (5 bases). Looked up from germline, CDR1 is SGHRS and CDR2 is YFSETQ. The ends were cut back, 5 bases at V and 6 bases at J, with 17 bases in the middle. The CDR3 totals 15 residues.

V is TRBV19 and J is TRBJ1-1; D ambiguous. Germline CDR1 is LNHDA and CDR2 is SQIVND (reference sequence). CDR3 length: 13 amino acids. V was clipped by 0 bases and J by 5 bases, with 7 bases between them. CDR3 nucleotide sequence: TGTGCCAGTAGTATAGATGCCGGGACTGAAGCTTTCTTT. This translates into CASSIDAGTEAFF.

This clonotype was counted only a few times. This sequence joins TRBV5-1 and TRBJ2-7; no reliable D call. The germline V and J ends were trimmed by 3 bases and 3 bases, with 16 bases remaining between them. The V gene's germline CDR1 is SGHRS and CDR2 YFSETQ. The CDR3 spans 15 residues. The CDR3 spells CASSYGHPDIYEQYF. The CDR3 nucleotides are TGCGCCAGCAGCTACGGTCACCCAGACATCTACGAGCAGTACTTC.

V usage is TRBV4-3 and J usage is TRBJ2-1; D possibly corresponds to TRBD1 (6 bases). The CDR3 sequence is 18 residues long. Trimming took off 0 bases at V and 7 bases at J, with 22 bases between the two ends. Germline CDR1 is LGHNA and CDR2 is YSLEER. CDR3 amino acids: CASSQDHDSRGSRNEQFF. DNA for the CDR3: TGCGCCAGCAGCCAAGATCATGACTCCAGGGGAAGTAGGAATGAGCAGTTCTTC.

There are a few counts of this clonotype. This chain links TRBV24-1 with TRBJ2-3; D is ambiguous. Germline-derived CDR1 and CDR2 are KGHDR and SFDVKD. The CDR3 is 15 residues long. Trimming pared 2 bases from V and 0 bases from J, leaving 8 bases between. The CDR3 DNA reads TGTGCCACCAGTGATTACACGAAAAGCACAGATACGCAGTATTTT. Protein sequence: CATSDYTKSTDTQYF.

This clonotype was detected a few times. This chain connects TRBV10-3 to TRBJ2-3; D gene uncertain. CDR3 length: 14 amino acids. The V gene lost 6 bases and the J gene lost 0 bases, with 10 bases spanning the gap. Germline V gene sequence: CDR1 ENHRY, CDR2 SYGVKD. The CDR3 region is CAIRRRGSTDTQYF. The CDR3 bases are TGTGCCATCAGGCGGCGTGGGAGCACAGATACGCAGTATTTT.

The CDR3 region is CASSLMVGSVLGAKNIQYF. The CDR3 DNA sequence: TGTGCCAGCAGCTTAATGGTGGGTTCGGTGCTGGGAGCCAAAAACATTCAGTACTTC. V and J are TRBV11-2 and TRBJ2-4; D uncertain. V lost 2 bases to trimming and J lost 0 bases, with 20 bases between them. Germline CDR1 and CDR2: SGHAT and FQNNGV. The CDR3 covers 19 residues.

The chain recombines TRBV5-1 with TRBJ2-5; a possible D gene is TRBD2 (5 bases). Looked up from germline, CDR1 is SGHRS and CDR2 is YFSETQ. CDR3 length: 16 residues. The V end lost 1 base, the J end lost 2 bases, and 15 bases lay between the germline ends. CDR3 sequence: CASSLTILGLQETQYF. The CDR3 DNA follows: TGCGCCAGCAGCTTGACGATACTAGGGTTACAAGAGACCCAGTACTTC. The full variable domain, with the rest looked up from reference TRBV5-1 and TRBJ2-5, is KAGVTQTPRYLIKTRGQQVTLSCSPISGHRSVSWYQQTPGQGLQFLFEYFSETQRNKGNFPGRFSGRQFSNSRSEMNVSTLELGDSALYLCASSLTILGLQETQYFGPGTRLLVL.

The chain employs TRBV5-4 and TRBJ2-3; unclear D gene. The germline gives CDR1 SGHNT, CDR2 YYREEE (reference sequence). The V end lost 5 bases, the J end lost 6 bases, and 7 bases lay between the germline ends. The CDR3 contains 11 residues. The CDR3 loop is CASRHGDTQYF. Here the CDR3 DNA reads TGTGCCAGCAGGCACGGCGATACGCAGTATTTT.

V usage is TRBV5-4 and J usage is TRBJ1-1; tentative D call: TRBD1 (5 bases). Trimming shortened V by 2 bases and J by 4 bases, and 21 bases separated the two germline ends. The CDR3 totals 17 residues. Germline lookup yields CDR1 SGHNT and CDR2 YYREEE (reference sequence). As DNA, the CDR3 is TGTGCCAGCAGCTTTATGGGCCTGGGGACGTCGGGCACTGAAGCTTTCTTT. Translation: CASSFMGLGTSGTEAFF.

The rearrangement links TRBV10-1 to TRBJ1-1, with D uncertain. CDR3 length: 13 amino acids. V was cut by 6 bases and J by 1 base, with 9 bases left in between. Germline V CDR1 and CDR2: WNHNN, SYGVQD (reference sequence). CDR3 DNA: TGCGCCAGCAGGTTTGCTCCGAACACTGAAGCTTTCTTT. It translates to CASRFAPNTEAFF.

The chain combines TRBV4-1 with TRBJ2-3, with TRBD2 matching over 8 bases. V lost 0 bases, J lost 0 bases, and 8 bases stayed unmatched. Germline V gives CDR1 MGHRA, CDR2 YSYEKL. The CDR3 loop spans 18 amino acids. CDR3 protein: CASSQESGGHASTDTQYF. DNA of the CDR3: TGCGCCAGCAGCCAAGAAAGCGGGGGTCATGCTAGCACAGATACGCAGTATTTT.

This sequence joins TRBV7-2 and TRBJ2-7, with 8 bases aligning to TRBD2. Germline V gives CDR1 SGHTA, CDR2 FQGNSA. Trimming removed 3 bases from V and 4 bases from J; junction bases left unmatched: 5. CDR3 length equals 14 residues. In DNA form, the CDR3 reads TGTGCCAGCAGCTTCCGGACTAGCCCTTACGAGCAGTACTTC. Amino acid sequence: CASSFRTSPYEQYF.

This clonotype was observed a few times. The chain couples TRBV20-1 to TRBJ1-5, with D unclear. Deletions cut 6 bases from V and 1 base from J, with 10 bases between. The CDR3 has 13 residues. Germline-derived CDR1 and CDR2 are DFQATT and SNEGSKA (reference sequence). The CDR3, as DNA: TGCAGTGCCCACTTTGACAGCAATCAGCCCCAGCATTTT. Translated: CSAHFDSNQPQHF.

This clonotype has only one observation. V and J are TRBV20-1 and TRBJ2-5, with TRBD1 as a possible D gene (5 bases). Germline assignment: CDR1 DFQATT and CDR2 SNEGSKA (reference sequence). The CDR3 covers 12 residues. The CDR3 spells CSFGHLGETQYF. In nucleotides, the CDR3 is TGCAGCTTCGGACACCTTGGGGAGACCCAGTACTTC.

The rearrangement joins TRBV7-9 to TRBJ1-2; 8 bases align to TRBD1. The CDR3 consists of 16 residues. V lost 1 base to trimming and J lost 0 bases; unmatched junction nucleotides: 4. The germline gives CDR1 SEHNR, CDR2 FQNEAQ (reference sequence). The CDR3 region is CASSLEGQVANYGYTF. The CDR3 bases are TGTGCCAGCAGCTTAGAGGGACAGGTGGCTAACTATGGCTACACCTTC.

This chain links TRBV5-1 with TRBJ1-1; D unresolved. The germline V gene has CDR1 SGHRS and CDR2 YFSETQ. Trimming left V 4 bases short and J 10 bases short, with 17 bases between. This CDR3 is built from 13 residues. CDR3 nucleotide sequence: TGCGCCAGCAGCCCGGTGGTCGGAGGATCAGCTTTCTTT. Residues: CASSPVVGGSAFF.

This clonotype occurred a few times. This sequence joins TRBV20-1 and TRBJ2-1; D possibly corresponds to TRBD1 (5 bases). Germline assignment: CDR1 DFQATT and CDR2 SNEGSKA (reference sequence). CDR3 length equals 14 residues. Trimming stripped 1 base from V and 7 bases from J, with 14 bases between. This chain's CDR3 is CSARVQGPWNEQFF. In DNA, the CDR3 is TGCAGTGCTAGAGTGCAGGGCCCATGGAATGAGCAGTTCTTC.

J is TRBJ2-2 and V is TRBV12-3 or TRBV12-4; TRBD1 aligns across 11 bases. V was clipped by 6 bases and J by 5 bases; unmatched bases: 8. This CDR3 contains 16 residues. The CDR3 reads CASSWTGTGGTGELFF. Here the CDR3 DNA reads TGTGCCAGCAGCTGGACCGGGACAGGGGGTACCGGGGAGCTGTTTTTT.

About this clonotype: Sequence at one end of the junction differs from germline and may be a read error. The rearrangement uses TRBV3-1 and TRBJ2-5; D assignment may be TRBD1 or TRBD2 (5 bases each). Germline V lookup: CDR1 LGHDT, CDR2 YNNKEL (reference sequence). The CDR3 consists of 14 residues. The CDR3 here is CASSRRLPPGTQCF. The CDR3 DNA reads as TGTGCCAGCAGCCGACGACTTCCGCCGGGGACCCAGTGCTTC.

This chain uses TRBV5-1 with TRBJ2-2; TRBD2 aligns across 11 bases. The CDR3 length is 17 residues. Looked up from germline, CDR1 is SGHRS and CDR2 is YFSETQ. V was pared by 0 bases and J by 5 bases, with 6 bases of the junction left unmatched. Written as DNA, the CDR3 is TGCGCCAGCAGCTTGGCACTAGCGGGGGATCTTACCGGGGAGCTGTTTTTT. It is translated as CASSLALAGDLTGELFF.

This clonotype was recorded a few times. The chain combines TRBV29-1 with TRBJ2-7; D not resolved. The V and J ends lost 3 bases and 0 bases respectively, with 9 bases between them. The CDR3 is 13 amino acids. Germline values: CDR1 SQVTM, CDR2 ANQGSEA. The CDR3 region is CSVEVDDSYEQYF. CDR3 in DNA: TGCAGCGTTGAGGTGGACGACTCCTACGAGCAGTACTTC.

This clonotype was seen a few times. The V gene is TRBV4-2, the J gene TRBJ2-5, with D perhaps TRBD1 (5 bases). Germline loops: CDR1 LGHNA, CDR2 YNFKEQ. The CDR3 is 16 amino acids. Trimming removed 1 base from V and 2 bases from J, with 14 bases in between. CDR3 protein: CASSQAGNYQQETQYF. As DNA, the CDR3 is TGTGCCAGCAGCCAAGCAGGGAACTACCAACAAGAGACCCAGTACTTC.

This clonotype was counted between two and nine times. The rearrangement links TRBV20-1 to TRBJ2-5; no firm D call. The V gene lost 5 bases and the J gene lost 4 bases, with 8 bases spanning the gap. Germline V gives CDR1 DFQATT, CDR2 SNEGSKA (reference sequence). This CDR3 spans 11 amino acids. The CDR3 here is CSAGVRETQYF. The CDR3 DNA follows: TGCAGTGCTGGGGTCCGAGAGACCCAGTACTTC.

This clonotype appeared a few times. The J gene is TRBJ1-2, the V gene TRBV5-1; D gene uncertain. The CDR3 consists of 15 residues. Germline V gene data show CDR1 as SGHRS and CDR2 as YFSETQ. Trimming cost V 2 bases and J 3 bases, with 14 bases left between them. CDR3 DNA: TGCGCCAGCAGCTTTGGTAACTACATTGACTATGGCTACACCTTC. This gives the protein CASSFGNYIDYGYTF.

V and J are TRBV2 and TRBJ1-6; TRBD1 matches at 7 bases. V gave up 6 bases and J gave up 13 bases; unmatched junction bases: 15. CDR3 length: 15 amino acids. The germline gives CDR1 SNHLY, CDR2 FYNNEI. The CDR3 here is CASRSPGTVKRPLHF. The CDR3 bases are TGTGCCAGCAGATCCCCCGGGACAGTGAAACGTCCCCTCCACTTT.